The 13 T cell receptor beta chains below were found in one sample sequenced in a study of vaccination and CD4 T cells after COVID-19. What these receptors recognize is not known. Oncomine TCR Beta short-read sequencing was applied to DNA from cultured CD4+ T cells. TCRdb reprocessed the PCR reads with MiXCR, giving one entry per CDR3 protein. The data hold some 20,000 distinct CDR3 sequences, with approximately 48% observed a single time. Treatment indicated: roughly ten-day PBMC culture with coronavirus spike peptide pools or control peptides (ViraFEST assay). Sequenced material: CD4+ T cells from blood, cultured in vitro, taken after SARS-CoV-2 vaccination. These receptors were taken from a human donor who had recovered from COVID-19.

A few counts support this clonotype. The chain joins TRBV28 to TRBJ1-5; D remains ambiguous. The CDR3 totals 12 residues. From germline, CDR1 is MDHEN and CDR2 SYDVKM. The germline V and J ends were trimmed by 6 bases and 9 bases, with 12 bases remaining between them. The DNA of the CDR3 is TGTGCCAGCAGCCCCATCGAGAGGCCCCAGCATTTT. Amino acid sequence: CASSPIERPQHF.

This clonotype showed up just a few times. The chain recombines TRBV6-2 or TRBV6-3 with TRBJ1-5; 7 bases line up with TRBD1. V shed 2 bases, J shed 10 bases, and the junction held 11 bases outside the gene matches. Per the germline V gene, CDR1 is MNHEY and CDR2 is SVGEGT. This CDR3 spans 15 amino acids. This CDR3 is CASSYGGGQSVPQHF. The CDR3 nucleotides are TGTGCCAGCAGTTACGGGGGGGGACAGTCGGTTCCCCAGCATTTT.

This sequence joins TRBV7-9 and TRBJ2-1; 11 bases match TRBD2. The CDR3 is 16 amino acids. CDR1 SEHNR and CDR2 FQNEAQ come from the germline V gene (reference sequence). V was pared by 4 bases and J by 6 bases, with 8 bases of the junction left unmatched. CDR3 in DNA: TGTGCCAGCAGCTCAAAAACTAGCGGGAGTGTCAATGAGCAGTTCTTC. Translated: CASSSKTSGSVNEQFF.

The CDR3 DNA sequence: TGTGCCAGCAGCTTATCGGGACGACGCTCCTACAATGAGCAGTTCTTC. It codes for CASSLSGRRSYNEQFF. The chain carries TRBV7-9 and TRBJ2-1, with D possibly called TRBD1 or TRBD2 (5 bases each). Trimming took off 2 bases at V and 0 bases at J, with 11 bases between the two ends. This CDR3 contains 16 residues. The germline CDR1 and CDR2 sequences are SEHNR and FQNEAQ (reference sequence).

The chain combines TRBV28 with TRBJ2-7; a possible D gene is TRBD2 (5 bases). Germline CDR1 is MDHEN and CDR2 is SYDVKM. Trimming pared 7 bases from V and 0 bases from J, leaving 16 bases between. The CDR3 is made up of 15 amino acids. CDR3 sequence (DNA): TGTGCCAGCAATACTCTTGGGAGAGTCTCCTACGAGCAGTACTTC. Translated, it gives CASNTLGRVSYEQYF.

A few counts support this clonotype. V is TRBV28 and J is TRBJ1-5, with D maybe TRBD1 (5 bases). Germline-derived CDR1 and CDR2 are MDHEN and SYDVKM. The V end lost 2 bases, the J end lost 6 bases, and 17 bases lay between the germline ends. The CDR3 covers 16 residues. CDR3: CASSLAGTVTSQPQHF. The DNA for the CDR3 is TGTGCCAGCAGTTTAGCCGGGACCGTAACTAGTCAGCCCCAGCATTTT.

This clonotype was recorded a few times. The chain carries TRBV7-3 and TRBJ2-3; D is possibly TRBD2 (5 bases). V lost 4 bases, J lost 2 bases, and 13 bases lay in between. The germline V gene encodes CDR1 SGHTA and CDR2 FQGTGA. CDR3 size: 15 residues. This CDR3 is CASSSTSRVTDTQYF. The CDR3 region has the DNA TGTGCCAGCAGCTCCACTAGTCGGGTCACAGATACGCAGTATTTT.

In this sample, this clonotype turned up a few times. The chain uses TRBV20-1 and TRBJ2-5, with D possibly matching TRBD2 (6 bases). The V and J ends lost 6 bases and 4 bases respectively, with 21 bases between them. CDR3 length equals 15 residues. The germline CDR1 and CDR2 sequences are DFQATT and SNEGSKA (reference sequence). The CDR3 DNA reads TGCAGTGCGACGGATCGGGCAGGGCGGGGAGAGACCCAGTACTTC. Translating gives CSATDRAGRGETQYF.

The V and J genes are TRBV7-9 and TRBJ1-6; D unclear. CDR3 length equals 15 residues. Trimming shortened V by 2 bases and J by 6 bases, and 11 bases separated the two germline ends. Germline V gene data show CDR1 as SEHNR and CDR2 as FQNEAQ (reference sequence). The CDR3 here is CASSLPDPTNSPLHF. The CDR3, as DNA: TGTGCCAGCAGCTTACCTGACCCTACTAATTCACCCCTCCACTTT.

J is TRBJ1-2 and V is TRBV10-3; possible D gene TRBD1, 6 bases. The CDR3 spans 15 residues. In germline, CDR1 is ENHRY, CDR2 SYGVKD. V dropped 0 bases and J dropped 4 bases, with 12 bases sitting between them. CDR3 protein: CAISESGGLAYGYTF. In DNA, the CDR3 is TGTGCCATCAGTGAGTCGGGGGGGCTGGCCTATGGCTACACCTTC.

The rearrangement uses TRBV7-2 and TRBJ1-3; TRBD1 might be the D (5 bases). CDR3 length equals 12 residues. V shed 8 bases and J shed 13 bases, with 18 bases lying between them. Germline V gene data show CDR1 as SGHTA and CDR2 as FQGNSA. The CDR3 coding sequence is TGTGCCAGCGGCGGGACCCCAACGCGAATATATTTT. Translated: CASGGTPTRIYF.

This clonotype has a single count. The chain uses TRBV28 and TRBJ1-6, with 8 bases matching TRBD1. The V gene's germline CDR1 is MDHEN and CDR2 SYDVKM. The CDR3 spans 15 residues. V gave up 4 bases and J gave up 9 bases; unmatched junction bases: 8. The CDR3 loop reads CASSSPGGWGSPLHF. The CDR3 DNA reads TGTGCCAGCAGTTCCCCAGGGGGCTGGGGTTCACCCCTCCACTTT. The entire variable domain, with the rest obtained from reference TRBV28 and TRBJ1-6, is as follows: DVKVTQSSRYLVKRTGEKVFLECVQDMDHENMFWYRQDPGLGLRLIYFSYDVKMKEKGDIPEGYSVSREKKERFSLILESASTNQTSMYLCASSSPGGWGSPLHFGNGTRLTVT.

This chain uses TRBV5-4 with TRBJ2-2, with D perhaps being TRBD1 or TRBD2 (5 bases each). Germline assignment: CDR1 SGHNT and CDR2 YYREEE (reference sequence). The CDR3 is 13 residues long. V lost 4 bases and J 4 bases, leaving 8 bases between the germline ends. The DNA of the CDR3 is TGTGCCAGCAGCAGGGACCCCACCGGGGAGCTGTTTTTT. It is translated as CASSRDPTGELFF.